This T cell receptor beta chain derives from a study of shared T cell receptors in the human thymus (dated by TCRdb to the early 2020s). Study-wide context: The study examined how self-reactive, shared T-cell receptor alpha chains are generated in the human thymus.

Libraries were prepared through the immunoSEQ multiplex PCR assay. The clones in this table, taken by TCRdb from immuneACCESS, are in-frame only. Not every clone is retained; where verified, under half of the shortfall comes from an unresolved V gene, and the cause of the rest is unknown. The sample profile shows roughly 710,000 clones; 70% to 90% of them were found once. The top ten clones comprise 0.008% to 0.011% of the sample. This clone has more than one count but fewer than ten. Its antigen is unknown. Nothing much larger sits one base from this clone, and base qualities are not available. These same records also appear under a second study, on human thymus T cells. Per the second study: In Finland, the donors were immunologically healthy infants who were having open corrective cardiac surgery for congenital heart defects. The thymus tissue came from surgical resects taken out during corrective cardiac surgery. V and J gene segment usage appeared biased in both thymic and peripheral blood repertoires. The related research reported highly overlapping thymic TCR repertoires among unrelated individuals. The study characterized TCR alpha and beta repertoires from under ten infant thymus samples and a few related peripheral blood samples. Donor ages ranging from about 6 to 244 days were recorded, and about six male and a couple of female infants were included in the cohort. After being mechanically released from the tissue, thymocytes were kept at -70 degrees C in pellets of roughly 8.5-34 million cells. A QIAsymphony instrument was used to extract genomic DNA from the frozen cell pellets. Using the immunoSEQ multiplex PCR assay, the TCRB and TCRAD loci were amplified from a standardized quantity of quality-controlled genomic DNA. Amplicons spanned the V(D)J region at a length sufficient to cover the CDR3 and identify V and J genes. The amplicons were sequenced on an Illumina platform via the commercial immunoSEQ service. Corrections for primer bias and sequencing errors followed previously described methods, while TCRAD and TCRB definitions were based on the IMGT database. Repertoires were analysed with immunoSEQ Analyzer 3.0 and VDJTools, covering basic statistics, V/J segment usage, diversity estimates, rarefaction and pairwise overlap. Diversity was estimated with Chao1, ChaoE, Efron-Thisted, Shannon and inverse Simpson indices, and also on datasets down-sampled to the smallest sample. Repertoire overlap was assessed by strict matching of CDR3 nucleotide sequence, V gene and J gene, and clustering was done by Jaccard-based multidimensional scaling. On average, thymus samples yielded 650,000 to 1,000,000 unique TCRB clonotypes, whereas blood samples yielded about 80,000.

The clonotype was recovered from a girl younger than two with a congenital heart defect. Donor details come from another sample of the same person, matched by shared clones. Material for sequencing was thymocytes.

The CDR3 is CASRETGFVHYGYTF. The DNA reads as follows: TGTGCCAGCAGGGAAACAGGATTCGTGCACTATGGCTACACCTTC. Recombination connected TRBV28 to TRBJ1-2; a weak D assignment points to TRBD1 (5 bases agree). V and J lose 6 bases and 3 bases, and a span of 17 bases separates them. From the cysteine through the phenylalanine, the CDR3 covers 15 amino acids. Only the CDR3 part of the read is kept: 45 bases, read in frame from the first base. Based on the germline V gene, the CDR1 and CDR2 sequences are MDHEN and SYDVKM.